This TCR beta chain was identified in a study of T cell responses to AZD1222 COVID-19 vaccine. The length of the CDR3 is 13 residues. Germline values: CDR1 MNHGY, CDR2 SAAAGT. V shed 0 bases, J shed 7 bases, and the junction held 2 bases outside the gene matches. Clones were sequenced by immunoSEQ multiplex PCR, and TCRdb holds only the in-frame ones, with some missing. The sample carries about 97,000 clones, 70% to 90% recorded once. The material was peripheral blood, obtained on day 0 of AZD1222 vaccination. The gene calls are TRBV6-8 and TRBJ1-2; 7 bases agree with TRBD1. The sequence derives from an adult in good health. The CDR3 DNA sequence: TGTGCCAGCAGTTACTCGACAGGGCTTGGCTACACCTTC. Translating gives CASSYSTGLGYTF.